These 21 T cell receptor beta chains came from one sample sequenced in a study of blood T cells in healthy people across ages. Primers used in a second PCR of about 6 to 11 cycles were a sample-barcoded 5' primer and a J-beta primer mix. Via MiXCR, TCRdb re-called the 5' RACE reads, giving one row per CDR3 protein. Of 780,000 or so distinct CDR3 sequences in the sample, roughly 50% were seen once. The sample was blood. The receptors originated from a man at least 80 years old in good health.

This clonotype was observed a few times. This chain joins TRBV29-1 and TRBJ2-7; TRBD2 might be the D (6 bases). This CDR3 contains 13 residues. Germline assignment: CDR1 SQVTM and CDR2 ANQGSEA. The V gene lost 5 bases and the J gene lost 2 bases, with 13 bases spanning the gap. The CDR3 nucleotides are TGCAGCGTTCGTCGGGACTTTACCTACGAGCAGTACTTC. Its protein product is CSVRRDFTYEQYF.

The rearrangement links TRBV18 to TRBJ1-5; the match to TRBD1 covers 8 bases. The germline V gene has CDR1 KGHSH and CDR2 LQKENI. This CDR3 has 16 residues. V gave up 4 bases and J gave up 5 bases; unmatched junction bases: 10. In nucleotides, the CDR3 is TGTGCCAGCTCACTACGGGACAGGAGCCTCGATCAGCCCCAGCATTTT. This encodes CASSLRDRSLDQPQHF.

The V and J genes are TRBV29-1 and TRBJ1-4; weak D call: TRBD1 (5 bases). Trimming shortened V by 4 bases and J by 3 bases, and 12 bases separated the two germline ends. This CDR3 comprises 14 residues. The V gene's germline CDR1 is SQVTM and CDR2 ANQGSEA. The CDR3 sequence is CSVGRGTANEKLFF. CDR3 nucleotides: TGCAGCGTTGGAAGGGGAACAGCTAATGAAAAACTGTTTTTT.

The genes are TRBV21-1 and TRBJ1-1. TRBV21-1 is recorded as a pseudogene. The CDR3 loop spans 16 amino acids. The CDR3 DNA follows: TGTGCCAGCAGCAAAAAGGGACCTAAATTGAACACTGAAGCTTTCTTT. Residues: CASSKKGPKLNTEAFF.

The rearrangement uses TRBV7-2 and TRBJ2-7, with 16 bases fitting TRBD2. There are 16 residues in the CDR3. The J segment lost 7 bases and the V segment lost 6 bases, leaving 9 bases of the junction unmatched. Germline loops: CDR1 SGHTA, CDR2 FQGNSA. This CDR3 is CASSSGLAGGVGEQYF. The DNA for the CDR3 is TGTGCCAGCAGTTCGGGACTAGCGGGAGGGGTGGGTGAGCAGTACTTC.

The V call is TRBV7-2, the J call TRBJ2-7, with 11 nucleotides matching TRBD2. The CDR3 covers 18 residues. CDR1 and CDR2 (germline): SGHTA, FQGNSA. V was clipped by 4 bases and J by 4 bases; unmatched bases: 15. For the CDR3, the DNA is TGTGCCAGCAGCTCCCCCGGGAGGACTAGCGGGCGAACATACGAGCAGTACTTC. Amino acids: CASSSPGRTSGRTYEQYF.

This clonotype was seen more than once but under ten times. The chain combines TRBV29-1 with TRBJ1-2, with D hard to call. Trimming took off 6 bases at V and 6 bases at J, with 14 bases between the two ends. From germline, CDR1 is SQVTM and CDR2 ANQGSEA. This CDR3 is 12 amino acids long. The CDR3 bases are TGCAGCGTGGGTGGGGTGTTTAATGGCTACACCTTC. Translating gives CSVGGVFNGYTF.

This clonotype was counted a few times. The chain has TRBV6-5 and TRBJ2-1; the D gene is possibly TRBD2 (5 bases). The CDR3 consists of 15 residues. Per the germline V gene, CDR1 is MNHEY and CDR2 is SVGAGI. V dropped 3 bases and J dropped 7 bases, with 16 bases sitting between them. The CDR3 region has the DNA TGTGCCAGCAGTTATAGCCCGGCCCCGGGAAATGAGCAGTTCTTC. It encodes CASSYSPAPGNEQFF.

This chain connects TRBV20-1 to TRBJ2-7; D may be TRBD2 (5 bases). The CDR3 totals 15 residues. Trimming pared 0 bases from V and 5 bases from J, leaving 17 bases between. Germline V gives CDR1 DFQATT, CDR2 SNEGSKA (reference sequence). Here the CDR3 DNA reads TGCAGTGCTAGAGATCCTAGCTCCTATAGGAACGAGCAGTACTTC. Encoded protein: CSARDPSSYRNEQYF.

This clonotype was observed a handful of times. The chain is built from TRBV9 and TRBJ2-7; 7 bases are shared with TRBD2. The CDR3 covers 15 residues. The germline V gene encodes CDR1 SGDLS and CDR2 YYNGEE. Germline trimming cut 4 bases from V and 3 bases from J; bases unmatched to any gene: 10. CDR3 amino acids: CASSIMASGYYEQYF. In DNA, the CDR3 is TGTGCCAGCAGCATAATGGCTAGCGGATACTACGAGCAGTACTTC.

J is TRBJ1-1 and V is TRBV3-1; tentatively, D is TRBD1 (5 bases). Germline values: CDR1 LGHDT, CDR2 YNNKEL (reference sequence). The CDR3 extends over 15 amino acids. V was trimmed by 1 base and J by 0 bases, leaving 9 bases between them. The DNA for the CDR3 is TGTGCCAGCAGCCAAGGGAACAGGTTGAACACTGAAGCTTTCTTT. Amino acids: CASSQGNRLNTEAFF.

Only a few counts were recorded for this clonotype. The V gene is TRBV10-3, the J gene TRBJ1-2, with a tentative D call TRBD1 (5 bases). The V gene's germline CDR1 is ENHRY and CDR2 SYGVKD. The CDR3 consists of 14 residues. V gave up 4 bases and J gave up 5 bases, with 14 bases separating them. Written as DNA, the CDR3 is TGTGCCATCAGTGCAAACTCCGGGACGTATGGCTACACCTTC. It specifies CAISANSGTYGYTF.

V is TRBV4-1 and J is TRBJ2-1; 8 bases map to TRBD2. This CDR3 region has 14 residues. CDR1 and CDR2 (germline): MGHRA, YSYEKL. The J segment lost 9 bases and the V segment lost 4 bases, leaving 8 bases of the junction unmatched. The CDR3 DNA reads TGCGCCAGCAGCCCGGGACTAGGTTATACTGAGCAGTTCTTC. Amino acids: CASSPGLGYTEQFF.

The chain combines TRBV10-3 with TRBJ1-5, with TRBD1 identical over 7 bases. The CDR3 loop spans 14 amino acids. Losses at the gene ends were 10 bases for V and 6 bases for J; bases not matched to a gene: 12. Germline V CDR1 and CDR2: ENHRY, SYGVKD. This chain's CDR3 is CATTSRAGGQPQHF. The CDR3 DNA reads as TGTGCCACTACCTCACGGGCAGGGGGTCAGCCCCAGCATTTT.

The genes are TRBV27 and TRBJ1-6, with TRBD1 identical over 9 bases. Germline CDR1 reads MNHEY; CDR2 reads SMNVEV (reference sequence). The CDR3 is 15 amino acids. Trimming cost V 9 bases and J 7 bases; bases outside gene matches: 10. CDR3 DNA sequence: TGTGCCAGTCGCCTCCGGACAGGGGACAATTCACCCCTCCACTTT. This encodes CASRLRTGDNSPLHF.

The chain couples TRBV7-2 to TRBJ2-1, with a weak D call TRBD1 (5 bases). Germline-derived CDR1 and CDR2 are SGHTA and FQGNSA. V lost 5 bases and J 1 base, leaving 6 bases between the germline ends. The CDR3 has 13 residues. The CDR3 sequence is CASSAGSYNEQFF. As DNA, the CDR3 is TGTGCCAGCAGCGCAGGGTCCTACAATGAGCAGTTCTTC.

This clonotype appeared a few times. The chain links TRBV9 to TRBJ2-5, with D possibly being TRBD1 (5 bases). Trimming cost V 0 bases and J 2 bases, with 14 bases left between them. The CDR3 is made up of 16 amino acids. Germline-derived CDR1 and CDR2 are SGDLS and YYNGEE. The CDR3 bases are TGTGCCAGCAGCGTAGCTACCTCCCAGGGACAAGAGACCCAGTACTTC. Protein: CASSVATSQGQETQYF.

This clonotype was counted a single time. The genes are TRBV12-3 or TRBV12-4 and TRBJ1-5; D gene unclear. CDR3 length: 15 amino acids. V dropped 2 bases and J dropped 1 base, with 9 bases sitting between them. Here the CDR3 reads CASSLWVASNQPQHF. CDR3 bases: TGTGCCAGCAGTTTATGGGTGGCCAGCAATCAGCCCCAGCATTTT.

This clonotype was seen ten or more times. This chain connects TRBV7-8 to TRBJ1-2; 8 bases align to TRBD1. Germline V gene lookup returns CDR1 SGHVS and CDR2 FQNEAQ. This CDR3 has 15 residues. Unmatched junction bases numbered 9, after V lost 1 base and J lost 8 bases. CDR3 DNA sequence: TGTGCCAGCAGCTTAGAGTCACGGTCAGGGGGCGGCTACACCTTC. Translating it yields CASSLESRSGGGYTF.

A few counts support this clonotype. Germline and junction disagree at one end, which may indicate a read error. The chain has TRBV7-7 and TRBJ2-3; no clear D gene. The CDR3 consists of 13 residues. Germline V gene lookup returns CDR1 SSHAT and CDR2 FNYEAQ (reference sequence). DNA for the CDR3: TGTGCTAGCAGCTTAAGTGGGTCAGATACGCAGTATTTT. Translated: CASSLSGSDTQYF.

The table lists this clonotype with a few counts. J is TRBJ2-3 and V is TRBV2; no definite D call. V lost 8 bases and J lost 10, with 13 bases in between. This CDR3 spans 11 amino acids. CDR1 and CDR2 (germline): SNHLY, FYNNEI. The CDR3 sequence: CASGGYQAQYF. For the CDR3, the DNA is TGTGCCAGCGGTGGCTACCAGGCGCAGTATTTT. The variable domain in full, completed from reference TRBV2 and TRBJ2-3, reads EPEVTQTPSHQVTQMGQEVILRCVPISNHLYFYWYRQILGQKVEFLVSFYNNEISEKSEIFDDQFSVERPDGSNFTLKIRSTKLEDSAMYFCASGGYQAQYFGPGTRLTVL.